The rows below give T cell receptor beta chains drawn from one sample of a study of lymphopenia after photon versus proton radiotherapy. Measured with immunoSEQ multiplex PCR; TCRdb has only the in-frame clones, and not every one. The sample gives 75,000 to 95,000 clones, over 70% of which show up once; about 1.3% is in the top ten. The input for sequencing was peripheral blood, taken from a patient treated with proton-based radiotherapy. All receptors come from a man aged 55 to 70 with pancreatic cancer. Each CDR3 is given with its conserved first and last residue. Each record gives: D gene, J gene, V gene, clone size, CDR3 protein, CDR3 DNA. D genes are given only for firm matches. Size values are once, few and many counts, or a class for expanded clones, and some rows have none.

>-|TRBJ2-3|TRBV29-1|-
CSVYWIRGTDTQYF
TGCAGCGTTTACTGGATTAGGGGCACAGATACGCAGTATTTT
>-|TRBJ1-5|TRBV19|-
CASNNRGGRHQPQHF
TGTGCCAGTAACAATCGCGGTGGGAGGCATCAGCCCCAGCATTTT
>TRBD2|TRBJ2-1|TRBV11-3|once
CASSSGLAGGVNEQFF
TGTGCCAGCAGCTCCGGACTAGCGGGAGGAGTAAATGAGCAGTTCTTC
>-|TRBJ1-3|TRBV4-1|few
CASSLRGVGAGNTIYF
TGCGCCAGCAGCCTTAGGGGGGTAGGGGCTGGAAACACCATATATTTT
>-|TRBJ2-3|TRBV4-3|-
CASSHNLASTDTQYF
TGCGCCAGCAGCCATAACCTGGCTAGCACAGATACGCAGTATTTT
>-|TRBJ2-2|TRBV5-1|-
CASSSLGVTGELFF
TGCGCCAGCAGCTCACTAGGGGTCACCGGGGAGCTGTTTTTT
>TRBD1|TRBJ2-3|TRBV7-2|-
CASSSGQGALTQYF
TGTGCCAGCAGCTCGGGACAGGGGGCCCTGACGCAGTATTTT
>-|TRBJ1-4|TRBV6-1|-
CASSEVEGTEKLFF
TGTGCCAGCAGTGAGGTAGAGGGAACTGAAAAACTGTTTTTT
>-|TRBJ1-4|TRBV28|-
CASILRRTRGSTNEKLFF
TGTGCCAGCATCCTGAGGCGGACACGGGGTTCAACTAATGAAAAACTGTTTTTT
>-|TRBJ1-2|TRBV30|-
CAWRPAVANYGYTF
TGTGCCTGGAGGCCTGCAGTTGCTAACTATGGCTACACCTTC
>-|TRBJ2-2|TRBV1|-
CTSSPEGEAGELFF
TGCACCAGCAGCCCCGAGGGGGAGGCCGGGGAGCTGTTTTTT
>TRBD2|TRBJ2-1|TRBV5-4|-
CASSLGLAGDEQFF
TGTGCCAGCAGCTTGGGACTAGCGGGCGATGAGCAGTTCTTC
>-|TRBJ2-7|TRBV6-5|-
CASTSSYEQYF
TGTGCCAGCACTTCTTCCTACGAGCAGTACTTC